Below, 13 T cell receptor beta chains from the same sample are listed, as sequenced in a study of CD8+ T cells in alopecia areata (dated by TCRdb to 2017 to 2018). The method was the immunoSEQ multiplex PCR assay. For TCR sequencing, RNA was extracted from every sample and reverse transcribed into cDNA to serve as template. Held by TCRdb, this immuneACCESS table contains in-frame sequences only and omits some clones. Under half of the omission traces to an unresolved V gene where checked; the cause of the rest is unknown. The sample table shows roughly 130,000 clones, and over 50% are seen once. The ten most abundant clones make up 4.5% of the sample. The sample's time point label is to be understood as: baseline before oral tofacitinib. This specimen was CD4+ T cells sorted from blood, taken at week 0. The receptor set was obtained from a human donor with alopecia areata.

The rearrangement joins TRBV27 to TRBJ2-7; D gene uncertain. Germline V gene data show CDR1 as MNHEY and CDR2 as SMNVEV (reference sequence). CDR3 size: 14 residues. The ends were cut back, 4 bases at V and 2 bases at J, with 12 bases in the middle. The CDR3 DNA sequence: TGTGCCAGCAGTTCCCTGGGATCTACCTACGAGCAGTACTTC. Translation: CASSSLGSTYEQYF.

Only a few counts were recorded for this clone. A read error may account for a junction end that differs from germline. This chain connects TRBV7-2 to TRBJ2-7; 8 bases align to TRBD1. From germline, CDR1 is SGHTA and CDR2 FQGNSA. The CDR3 spans 11 residues. The CDR3 sequence: CASSRGQGASF. The CDR3 region has the DNA TGTGCCAGCAGCCGTGGGCAGGGGGCGTCCTTC.

DNA of the CDR3: TGTGCCAGTAGTGGACGGACTAGCGGAGGTGGGGGCTCCTACGAGCAGTACTTC. Its translation: CASSGRTSGGGGSYEQYF. The chain employs TRBV19 and TRBJ2-7, with TRBD2 matching over 10 bases. This CDR3 is built from 18 residues. Unmatched junction bases numbered 13, after V lost 5 bases and J lost 0 bases. Germline loops: CDR1 LNHDA, CDR2 SQIVND (reference sequence).

The CDR3 is CASSLGAANTGELFF. Written as DNA, the CDR3 is TGCGCCAGCAGCTTGGGCGCCGCGAACACCGGGGAGCTGTTTTTT. This chain joins TRBV5-1 and TRBJ2-2, with unresolved D. The CDR3 is made up of 15 amino acids. V dropped 0 bases and J dropped 0 bases, with 6 bases sitting between them. The germline CDR1 and CDR2 sequences are SGHRS and YFSETQ.

The V gene is TRBV7-9, the J gene TRBJ2-4; TRBD1 might be the D (6 bases). The germline V gene has CDR1 SEHNR and CDR2 FQNEAQ (reference sequence). CDR3 length equals 14 residues. The V gene lost 1 base and the J gene lost 4 bases, with 8 bases spanning the gap. The CDR3 region is CASSLGQVKNIQYF. CDR3 coding DNA: TGTGCCAGCAGCTTAGGACAGGTGAAAAACATTCAGTACTTC.

This clone has only a few counts. The V gene is TRBV10-3, the J gene TRBJ2-5; 10 bases are shared with TRBD1. The CDR3 runs 16 residues. Germline V lookup: CDR1 ENHRY, CDR2 SYGVKD. J gave up 4 bases and V 7 bases, and 12 bases lay outside the gene matches. This CDR3 reads CAIKDSGTGVAETQYF. The CDR3 coding sequence is TGTGCCATCAAGGACTCCGGGACAGGGGTCGCAGAGACCCAGTACTTC.

This rearrangement joins TRBV29-1 to TRBJ2-3; D gene ambiguous. CDR1 is SQVTM, CDR2 ANQGSEA, per germline. The V end was cut by 3 bases, the J end by 0 bases, with 13 bases between. The CDR3 has 15 residues. The CDR3 protein is CSVEDLGRSTDTQYF. The CDR3 bases are TGCAGCGTTGAGGACCTCGGACGGAGCACAGATACGCAGTATTTT.

As DNA, the CDR3 is TGTGCCAGCAGCGTAGCAGGGAGGAGGGACACCATATATTTT. This gives the protein CASSVAGRRDTIYF. The chain has TRBV9 and TRBJ1-3, with D possibly matching TRBD1 (5 bases). Per the germline V gene, CDR1 is SGDLS and CDR2 is YYNGEE. CDR3 size: 14 residues. V was pared by 0 bases and J by 8 bases, with 12 bases between.

The chain employs TRBV10-3 and TRBJ2-3; D remains unclear. The V gene lost 0 bases and the J gene lost 5 bases, with 6 bases spanning the gap. The CDR3 runs 13 residues. Germline CDR1 and CDR2: ENHRY and SYGVKD. CDR3 DNA: TGTGCCATCAGTGAGTCCGGAGTAGATACGCAGTATTTT. It codes for CAISESGVDTQYF.

This clone was seen only a few times. CDR3 residues: CASSFIGQGGEAFF. CDR3 coding DNA: TGTGCCAGCAGCTTCATAGGTCAAGGGGGCGAAGCTTTCTTT. V is TRBV7-9 and J is TRBJ1-1; 7 bases are a match to TRBD1. The J segment lost 8 bases and the V segment lost 3 bases, leaving 9 bases of the junction unmatched. The germline CDR1 and CDR2 sequences are SEHNR and FQNEAQ (reference sequence). This CDR3 contains 14 residues.

The chain employs TRBV28 and TRBJ2-5, with a possible D match to TRBD2 (6 bases). The CDR3 is 14 amino acids. Germline CDR1 MDHEN, CDR2 SYDVKM. V was shortened by 6 bases and J by 9 bases, with 20 bases between the two germline ends. CDR3 sequence: CASRGTGGQGAQYF. The CDR3 nucleotides read TGTGCCAGCAGGGGGACTGGCGGCCAAGGGGCCCAGTACTTC.

The chain joins TRBV6-5 to TRBJ1-6, with 7 positions matching TRBD1. With 5 bases clipped from V and 12 bases from J, the junction kept 7 bases outside the gene matches. The germline V gene encodes CDR1 MNHEY and CDR2 SVGAGI. The CDR3 has 13 residues. The CDR3 region has the DNA TGTGCCAGCAGTCGCCCAGACAGGGAACCCCTCCACTTT. This gives the protein CASSRPDREPLHF.

This clone was counted between two and nine times. This sequence joins TRBV29-1 and TRBJ2-5; D uncertain. Per germline, CDR1 SQVTM and CDR2 ANQGSEA. This CDR3 has 12 amino acids. Trimming took off 3 bases at V and 5 bases at J, with 10 bases between the two ends. CDR3 sequence reads: CSVDSGRETQYF. The DNA of the CDR3 is TGCAGCGTTGATTCCGGTAGGGAGACCCAGTACTTC.